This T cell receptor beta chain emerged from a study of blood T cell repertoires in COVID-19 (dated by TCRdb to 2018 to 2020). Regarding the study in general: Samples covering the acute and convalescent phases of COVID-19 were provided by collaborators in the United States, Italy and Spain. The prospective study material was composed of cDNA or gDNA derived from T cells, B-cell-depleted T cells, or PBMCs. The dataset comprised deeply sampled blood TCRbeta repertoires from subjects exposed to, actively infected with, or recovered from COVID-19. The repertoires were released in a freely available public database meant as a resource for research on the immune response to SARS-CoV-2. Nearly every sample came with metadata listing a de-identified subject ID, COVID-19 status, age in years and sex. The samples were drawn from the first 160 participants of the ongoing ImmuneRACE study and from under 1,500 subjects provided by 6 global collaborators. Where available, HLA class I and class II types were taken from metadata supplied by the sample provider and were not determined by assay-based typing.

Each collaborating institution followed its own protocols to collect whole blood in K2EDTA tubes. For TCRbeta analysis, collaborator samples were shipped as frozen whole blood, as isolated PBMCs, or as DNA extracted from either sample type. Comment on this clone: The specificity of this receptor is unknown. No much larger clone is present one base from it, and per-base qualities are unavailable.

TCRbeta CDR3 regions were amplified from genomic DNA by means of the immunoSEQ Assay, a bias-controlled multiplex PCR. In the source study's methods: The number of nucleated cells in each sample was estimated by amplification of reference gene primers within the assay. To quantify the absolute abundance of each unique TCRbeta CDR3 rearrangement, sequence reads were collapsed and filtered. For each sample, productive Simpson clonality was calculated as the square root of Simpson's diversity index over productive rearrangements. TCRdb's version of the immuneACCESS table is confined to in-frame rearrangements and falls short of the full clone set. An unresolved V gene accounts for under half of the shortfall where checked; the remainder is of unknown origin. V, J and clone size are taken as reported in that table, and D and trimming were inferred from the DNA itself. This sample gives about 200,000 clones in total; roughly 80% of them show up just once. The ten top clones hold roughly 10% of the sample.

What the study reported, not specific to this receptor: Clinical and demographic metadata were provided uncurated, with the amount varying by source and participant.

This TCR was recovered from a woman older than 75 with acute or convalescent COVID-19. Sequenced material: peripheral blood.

The nucleotide sequence reads TGTGCCAGCAGCCCAGGACAGGGCTGGACCCCCTACGAGCAGTACTTC. Translated, this gives CASSPGQGWTPYEQYF. The chain was built from TRBV7-2 and TRBJ2-7; TRBD1 matches 8 bases in the middle. V lost 5 bases and J lost 2 bases, and the count of bases not matched to a germline gene is 11. The germline V gene sets CDR1 to SGHTA and CDR2 to FQGNSA. From cysteine to phenylalanine, the CDR3 is 16 amino acids long. Only the CDR3 portion is preserved as DNA: 48 bases, with reading frame beginning at the first base.